What follows are 12 T cell receptor beta chains derived from one specimen sequenced in a study of blood T cell repertoires in COVID-19. Data came from immunoSEQ multiplex PCR; TCRdb stores just in-frame clones and leaves some out. The table has roughly 150,000 clones, 65% to 85% seen once; the top ten hold 15% to 20%. Sample: peripheral blood. These receptors originate from a woman between 65 and 79 years old who had recovered from COVID-19.

The V and J genes are TRBV27 and TRBJ2-3; 8 bases fit TRBD2. The CDR3 loop spans 15 amino acids. The V gene's germline CDR1 is MNHEY and CDR2 SMNVEV (reference sequence). Trimming removed 6 bases from V and 6 bases from J; junction bases left unmatched: 11. The CDR3 DNA follows: TGTGCCAGCAGCCCCGGGGGGGCAACCACGGATACGCAGTATTTT. This codes for CASSPGGATTDTQYF.

The chain employs TRBV5-1 and TRBJ1-6; 8 bases agree with TRBD1. The CDR3 is 18 residues long. The V segment lost 4 bases and the J segment 0 bases; nucleotides outside the gene matches: 9. From germline, CDR1 is SGHRS and CDR2 YFSETQ. In DNA form, the CDR3 reads TGCGCCAGCAGCCCCGGGACAGGCGAGAGCTCCTATAATTCACCCCTCCACTTT. Translated, it gives CASSPGTGESSYNSPLHF.

The table lists this clone with a count of one. This chain links TRBV15 with TRBJ2-7; TRBD2 agrees at 15 bases. Trimming at V came to 0 bases and at J to 0 bases, leaving 9 bases not matched to a gene. CDR1 and CDR2 from the germline V gene are LNHNV and YYDKDF (reference sequence). The CDR3 is 20 amino acids. CDR3 nucleotides: TGTGCCACCAGCAGAGATCCAGGACTAGCGGGAGGGGGTCGCTCCTACGAGCAGTACTTC. It encodes CATSRDPGLAGGGRSYEQYF.

This chain links TRBV5-5 with TRBJ2-7; D ambiguous. The CDR3 has 12 residues. From germline, CDR1 is SGHKS and CDR2 YYEKEE (reference sequence). V was cut by 0 bases and J by 2 bases, with 3 bases left in between. The CDR3 sequence: CASSLATYEQYF. The CDR3 DNA is TGTGCCAGCAGCTTGGCCACCTACGAGCAGTACTTC.

The chain is built from TRBV6-5 and TRBJ1-5; 9 bases match TRBD1. There are 13 residues in the CDR3. From germline, CDR1 is MNHEY and CDR2 SVGAGI. V gave up 8 bases and J gave up 3 bases; unmatched junction bases: 2. The CDR3 DNA reads TGTGCCAGCCACAGGGGGCCCAATCAGCCCCAGCATTTT. Amino acid sequence: CASHRGPNQPQHF.

This clone was counted between two and nine times. This rearrangement joins TRBV20-1 to TRBJ1-1, with a weak D call TRBD1 (6 bases). Germline V lookup: CDR1 DFQATT, CDR2 SNEGSKA (reference sequence). This CDR3 region has 11 residues. CDR3 coding DNA: TGCAGGGGGGGGGACACGGAGAAAGCTTTCTTT. Translating it yields CRGGDTEKAFF.

The V gene is TRBV4-2, the J gene TRBJ1-1; D is perhaps TRBD1 (6 bases). The V and J ends lost 0 bases and 3 bases respectively, with 17 bases between them. The CDR3 contains 17 residues. CDR1 and CDR2 (germline): LGHNA, YNFKEQ. The CDR3 DNA follows: TGTGCCAGCAGCCAAGATCGGCAGGGGCGATGGGACACTGAAGCTTTCTTT. Its translation is CASSQDRQGRWDTEAFF.

The rearrangement joins TRBV3-1 (or the pseudogene TRBV3-2) to TRBJ2-5; 8 bases align to TRBD2. Germline CDR1 is LGHDT and CDR2 is YNNKEL (reference sequence). With 0 bases clipped from V and 3 bases from J, the junction kept 9 bases outside the gene matches. This CDR3 contains 17 residues. The CDR3 reads CASSQERGAGGEETQYF. As DNA, the CDR3 is TGTGCCAGCAGCCAAGAAAGGGGCGCGGGGGGAGAAGAGACCCAGTACTTC.

In its sample, this clone was seen a few times. V gene TRBV19 combines with J gene TRBJ2-6; 10 nucleotides line up with TRBD1. Looked up from germline, CDR1 is LNHDA and CDR2 is SQIVND (reference sequence). CDR3 size: 18 residues. Trimming cost V 5 bases and J 2 bases; bases outside gene matches: 9. CDR3 in amino acids: CASSVDRGRFAGANVLTF. CDR3 coding DNA: TGTGCCAGTAGTGTCGACAGGGGGCGGTTCGCTGGGGCCAACGTCCTGACTTTC.

CDR3 sequence (DNA): TGTGCCAGCAGCCCAAACAGCGTGGGGCTGGGGCCCCAGCATTTT. Encoded protein: CASSPNSVGLGPQHF. The V call is TRBV6-2 or TRBV6-3, the J call TRBJ1-5; weak D call: TRBD1 (5 bases). Trimming left V 6 bases short and J 9 bases short, with 21 bases between. The CDR3 loop spans 15 amino acids. CDR1 and CDR2 (germline): MNHEY, SVGEGT.

The genes are TRBV7-2 and TRBJ1-1, with D perhaps matching TRBD1 (6 bases). Germline CDR1 reads SGHTA; CDR2 reads FQGNSA. The CDR3 has 18 amino acids. The germline V and J ends were trimmed by 4 bases and 0 bases, with 21 bases remaining between them. CDR3 region: CASSSGGGWGNLNTEAFF. The CDR3 nucleotides read TGTGCCAGCAGCTCCGGGGGGGGCTGGGGAAACCTGAACACTGAAGCTTTCTTT. Full variable domain (remainder filled in from reference TRBV7-2 and TRBJ1-1): GAGVSQSPSNKVTEKGKDVELRCDPISGHTALYWYRQSLGQGLEFLIYFQGNSAPDKSGLPSDRFSAERTGGSVSTLTIQRTQQEDSAVYLCASSSGGGWGNLNTEAFFGQGTRLTVV.

This chain uses TRBV5-1 with TRBJ2-2, with D hard to call. Germline CDR1 is SGHRS and CDR2 is YFSETQ. The CDR3 covers 15 residues. Trimming stripped 2 bases from V and 0 bases from J, with 8 bases between. CDR3: CASSFGATNTGELFF. The CDR3 DNA reads as TGCGCCAGCAGCTTTGGAGCGACGAACACCGGGGAGCTGTTTTTT.